Below are 32 T cell receptor beta chains sequenced from a single sample in a study of T cell changes during pregnancy in multiple sclerosis. Generated by immunoSEQ multiplex PCR, the TCRdb table keeps only in-frame clones and is missing some. Among tens of thousands of clones listed, roughly nine tenths were seen once. Specimen: peripheral blood, collected in the third trimester of pregnancy. Receptors originate from a female donor in good health, enrolled as a control in a pregnancy study.

V gene TRBV11-2 combines with J gene TRBJ1-5; D is unresolved. Germline V gene lookup returns CDR1 SGHAT and CDR2 FQNNGV. The germline V and J ends were trimmed by 0 bases and 1 base, with 10 bases remaining between them. The CDR3 spans 16 residues. CDR3 region: CASSLDFRGSNQPQHF. CDR3 DNA: TGTGCCAGCAGCTTAGATTTTCGAGGGAGCAATCAGCCCCAGCATTTT.

CDR3 nucleotides: TGTGCCAGCAATAAGGGGAACGAGCAGTACTTC. This encodes CASNKGNEQYF. V usage is TRBV6-5 and J usage is TRBJ2-7; D is perhaps TRBD1 (5 bases). V shed 7 bases and J shed 5 bases, with 9 bases lying between them. Germline loops: CDR1 MNHEY, CDR2 SVGAGI. The CDR3 is 11 amino acids.

The chain has TRBV18 and TRBJ2-5, with TRBD2 as a possible D gene (6 bases). Trimming cost V 6 bases and J 2 bases, with 10 bases left between them. Germline loops: CDR1 KGHSH, CDR2 LQKENI. The CDR3 runs to 13 residues. CDR3 nucleotides: TGTGCCAGCTCGGGGGGAGTTCAAGAGACCCAGTACTTC. It encodes CASSGGVQETQYF.

J is TRBJ1-1 and V is TRBV5-1; D is ambiguous. This CDR3 region has 14 residues. Germline lookup yields CDR1 SGHRS and CDR2 YFSETQ. Trimming removed 0 bases from V and 1 base from J, with 7 bases in between. CDR3 coding DNA: TGCGCCAGCAGCTTGGATGTCCGGAACACTGAAGCTTTCTTT. Protein sequence: CASSLDVRNTEAFF.

The chain combines TRBV6-5 with TRBJ2-2; maybe TRBD2 (5 bases). CDR1 and CDR2 from the germline V gene are MNHEY and SVGAGI. This CDR3 is 15 amino acids long. Trimming pared 0 bases from V and 5 bases from J, leaving 10 bases between. The CDR3 loop reads CASSYSRVLTGELFF. Written as DNA, the CDR3 is TGTGCCAGCAGTTACTCGCGGGTACTAACCGGGGAGCTGTTTTTT.

The rearrangement joins TRBV25-1 to TRBJ2-7; tentatively, D is TRBD1 (6 bases). The CDR3 contains 17 residues. The germline CDR1 and CDR2 sequences are MGHDK and SYGVNS. Trimming took 1 base from V and 0 from J, leaving 16 bases between them. The CDR3 loop reads CASSEWGRAGNSYEQYF. DNA for the CDR3: TGTGCCAGCAGTGAATGGGGGCGGGCCGGGAACTCCTACGAGCAGTACTTC.

This rearrangement joins TRBV27 to TRBJ2-7, with D perhaps TRBD1 (8 bases). Germline-derived CDR1 and CDR2 are MNHEY and SMNVEV (reference sequence). V lost 1 base and J 7 bases, leaving 20 bases between the germline ends. The CDR3 consists of 16 residues. CDR3 sequence reads: CASSLLAGRGPREQYF. The CDR3 bases are TGTGCCAGCAGTTTATTAGCGGGCAGGGGGCCGAGGGAGCAGTACTTC.

CDR3 DNA sequence: TGTGCCAGCAGCTCGCCGGGACAGCCCTACGAGCAGTACTTC. Encoded protein: CASSSPGQPYEQYF. This chain joins TRBV5-4 and TRBJ2-7, with 7 bases that match TRBD1. The CDR3 length is 14 residues. Germline-derived CDR1 and CDR2 are SGHNT and YYREEE (reference sequence). Trimming took 3 bases from V and 2 from J; bases not matched to a gene: 5.

Written as DNA, the CDR3 is TGTGCCAGCAGTTTGACTAGCGGGAGCGACGAGCAGTACTTC. Translating it yields CASSLTSGSDEQYF. This chain connects TRBV11-2 to TRBJ2-7; 12 positions match TRBD2. The V gene's germline CDR1 is SGHAT and CDR2 FQNNGV. Trimming at V came to 6 bases and at J to 5 bases, leaving 5 bases not matched to a gene. This CDR3 is built from 14 residues.

V usage is TRBV19 and J usage is TRBJ2-6; TRBD1 might be the D (5 bases). The CDR3 contains 16 residues. CDR1 LNHDA and CDR2 SQIVND come from the germline V gene (reference sequence). Trimming took off 3 bases at V and 1 base at J, with 10 bases between the two ends. Here the CDR3 DNA reads TGTGCCAGTAGTATGGATCGACAGTCTGGGGCCAACGTCCTGACTTTC. Its translation is CASSMDRQSGANVLTF.

V gene TRBV7-2 combines with J gene TRBJ2-2, with 7 bases lining up with TRBD2. V dropped 7 bases and J dropped 5; count of bases not matched to a gene: 10. The germline V gene encodes CDR1 SGHTA and CDR2 FQGNSA. The CDR3 loop spans 15 amino acids. CDR3 DNA sequence: TGTGCCAGCATCCTCACCCCCGGGGGGACCGGGGAGCTGTTTTTT. Encoded protein: CASILTPGGTGELFF.

The chain uses TRBV28 and TRBJ1-2; TRBD1 aligns across 8 bases. V shed 5 bases, J shed 4 bases, and the junction held 6 bases outside the gene matches. The germline V gene encodes CDR1 MDHEN and CDR2 SYDVKM. CDR3 size: 14 residues. The CDR3 DNA reads TGTGCCAGCAGTGGCGGACAGGGCGGCTATGGCTACACCTTC. It is translated as CASSGGQGGYGYTF.

V gene TRBV19 combines with J gene TRBJ2-3; TRBD2 agrees at 11 bases. This CDR3 comprises 16 residues. V was pared by 4 bases and J by 2 bases, with 5 bases of the junction left unmatched. In germline, CDR1 is LNHDA, CDR2 SQIVND (reference sequence). The CDR3 region has the DNA TGTGCCAGTAGTAAGGGACTAGCGGACGCCACAGATACGCAGTATTTT. It encodes CASSKGLADATDTQYF.

The J gene is TRBJ2-7, the V gene TRBV5-8; D perhaps matches TRBD1 (6 bases). Trimming left V 1 base short and J 7 bases short, with 15 bases between. Germline V gene lookup returns CDR1 SGHTS and CDR2 YDEGEE. This CDR3 spans 14 amino acids. CDR3 bases: TGTGCCAGCAGCTTGAGGGGGAATTGGAATGAGCAGTACTTC. Amino acids: CASSLRGNWNEQYF.

The chain employs TRBV7-9 and TRBJ2-3; 10 bases fit TRBD2. CDR3 length equals 13 residues. V lost 9 bases, J lost 7 bases, and 7 bases stayed unmatched. Germline lookup yields CDR1 SEHNR and CDR2 FQNEAQ (reference sequence). This CDR3 is CASGVAGGHTQYF. For the CDR3, the DNA is TGTGCCAGTGGGGTAGCGGGAGGACATACGCAGTATTTT.

The chain recombines TRBV7-9 with TRBJ1-4, with a possible D match to TRBD1 (6 bases). Germline values: CDR1 SEHNR, CDR2 FQNEAQ (reference sequence). This CDR3 spans 17 amino acids. V lost 0 bases to trimming and J lost 0 bases, with 11 bases between them. CDR3 bases: TGTGCCAGCAGCTTAGCCCCCTACAGGGCAACTAATGAAAAACTGTTTTTT. This codes for CASSLAPYRATNEKLFF.

The chain uses TRBV11-2 and TRBJ1-2; 8 nucleotides match TRBD1. The junction had 4 bases not matched to a gene; V was cut back by 0 bases and J by 7 bases. The CDR3 spans 14 residues. Germline-derived CDR1 and CDR2 are SGHAT and FQNNGV. The CDR3 DNA reads as TGTGCCAGCAGCTTAGAACAGGGGGATGCTGGCTACACCTTC. It is translated as CASSLEQGDAGYTF.

This clone was counted only a few times. The V call is TRBV7-2, the J call TRBJ1-1, with TRBD1 identical over 9 bases. This CDR3 is built from 15 residues. From germline, CDR1 is SGHTA and CDR2 FQGNSA. The trim removed 5 bases at V and 2 bases at J, leaving 6 bases unmatched. The chain's CDR3 is CASSPWTGVNTEAFF. The CDR3 nucleotides are TGTGCCAGCAGCCCCTGGACAGGGGTCAACACTGAAGCTTTCTTT.

The rearrangement uses TRBV4-1 and TRBJ1-5; TRBD1 is a possible D gene (5 bases). Trimming left V 2 bases short and J 3 bases short, with 14 bases between. Germline CDR1 and CDR2: MGHRA and YSYEKL. The CDR3 loop spans 16 amino acids. Written as DNA, the CDR3 is TGCGCCAGCAGCCAATGGGAGGTGGGGGACAATCAGCCCCAGCATTTT. Protein: CASSQWEVGDNQPQHF.

CDR3 protein: CASSSRGVTEAFF. CDR3 DNA: TGTGCCAGCAGCTCTCGGGGGGTCACTGAAGCTTTCTTT. This chain uses TRBV11-2 with TRBJ1-1; a possible D gene is TRBD1 (5 bases). Germline assignment: CDR1 SGHAT and CDR2 FQNNGV. The V gene lost 4 bases and the J gene lost 4 bases, with 10 bases spanning the gap. The CDR3 runs 13 residues.

V gene TRBV28 combines with J gene TRBJ2-1; no definite D call. The V gene lost 3 bases and the J gene lost 2 bases, with 8 bases spanning the gap. Germline V lookup: CDR1 MDHEN, CDR2 SYDVKM. This CDR3 has 14 residues. The CDR3 DNA follows: TGTGCCAGCAGTTTGAACTACCCCTACAATGAGCAGTTCTTC. Translated: CASSLNYPYNEQFF.

The CDR3, as DNA: TGTGCCAGCACCTCCTATGGCTACACCTTC. Protein: CASTSYGYTF. The chain recombines TRBV9 with TRBJ1-2; D call uncertain. CDR3 length: 10 amino acids. Germline values: CDR1 SGDLS, CDR2 YYNGEE. With 6 bases removed from V and 4 bases from J, the gap between germline ends came to 4 bases.

CDR3 in DNA: TGTGCCACCAGCAGGGGGAGCGCGACTAACTATGGCTACACCTTC. This translates into CATSRGSATNYGYTF. The rearrangement links TRBV15 to TRBJ1-2; D is uncertain. The V gene lost 3 bases and the J gene lost 0 bases, with 11 bases spanning the gap. This CDR3 has 15 amino acids. CDR1 and CDR2 from the germline V gene are LNHNV and YYDKDF (reference sequence).

The J gene is TRBJ2-7, the V gene TRBV7-6; TRBD2 might be the D (5 bases). This CDR3 spans 16 amino acids. CDR1 and CDR2 (germline): SGHVS, FNYEAQ. V lost 1 base and J lost 3, with 16 bases in between. The CDR3, as DNA: TGTGCCAGCAGCTTAGAGTCGGGGTTTGGGAACTACGAGCAGTACTTC. Encoded protein: CASSLESGFGNYEQYF.

This chain joins TRBV15 and TRBJ2-3; 7 bases match TRBD1. The CDR3 loop spans 16 amino acids. Germline V gives CDR1 LNHNV, CDR2 YYDKDF (reference sequence). The junction had 12 bases not matched to a gene; V was cut back by 7 bases and J by 2 bases. CDR3 coding DNA: TGTGCCACCAACCTTGGGGCAGGGGGAGCCACAGATACGCAGTATTTT. It translates to CATNLGAGGATDTQYF.

DNA of the CDR3: TGTGCCAGCAGTCTTAATGGGGGGGGCGCCGGAAGGACTGAAGCTTTCTTT. It translates to CASSLNGGGAGRTEAFF. This chain connects TRBV28 to TRBJ1-1; a weak D match, TRBD1 (6 bases). The V and J ends lost 5 bases and 5 bases respectively, with 24 bases between them. The CDR3 runs 17 residues. Looked up from germline, CDR1 is MDHEN and CDR2 is SYDVKM.

The rearrangement joins TRBV30 to TRBJ2-3, with D tentatively TRBD2 (7 bases). From germline, CDR1 is GTSNPN and CDR2 SVGIG (reference sequence). V was trimmed by 5 bases and J by 6 bases, leaving 15 bases between them. This CDR3 region has 13 residues. In DNA, the CDR3 is TGTGCCTGGGGGGGCGTCGGGGGGGATACGCAGTATTTT. Translation gives CAWGGVGGDTQYF.

CDR3: CASSEFQGSEAFF. The CDR3 bases are TGTGCCAGCAGTGAATTTCAGGGATCTGAAGCTTTCTTT. V is TRBV25-1 and J is TRBJ1-1, with D tentatively TRBD1 (5 bases). CDR3 size: 13 residues. Germline V gene lookup returns CDR1 MGHDK and CDR2 SYGVNS. Trimming removed 1 base at V and 6 bases at J, with 9 bases between.

This clone is a singleton in its sample. The rearrangement links TRBV28 to TRBJ1-4, with 9 bases fitting TRBD1. This CDR3 has 13 residues. Germline V CDR1 and CDR2: MDHEN, SYDVKM. With 5 bases clipped from V and 7 bases from J, the junction kept 2 bases outside the gene matches. CDR3 in DNA: TGTGCCAGCAGTACAGGGGGCGGTGAAAAACTGTTTTTT. Protein product: CASSTGGGEKLFF.

This clone appeared a single time. The chain couples TRBV27 to TRBJ1-1; 7 bases fit TRBD1. The CDR3 loop spans 16 amino acids. The V and J ends lost 6 bases and 2 bases, in that order; junction bases with no gene match: 12. CDR1 is MNHEY and CDR2 is SMNVEV in the germline V gene (reference sequence). The CDR3 nucleotides are TGTGCCAGCAGCGCCCAAACCGGGACAGCCAACACTGAAGCTTTCTTT. This translates into CASSAQTGTANTEAFF.

This chain connects TRBV28 to TRBJ1-2; 7 bases fit TRBD1. Germline V gene data show CDR1 as MDHEN and CDR2 as SYDVKM. The V segment lost 4 bases and the J segment 0 bases; nucleotides outside the gene matches: 5. The CDR3 runs to 15 residues. The CDR3 loop is CASSSSGTANYGYTF. Here the CDR3 DNA reads TGTGCCAGCAGTTCCTCCGGGACAGCTAACTATGGCTACACCTTC.

The CDR3 loop reads CASSPPQGTFYGYTF. The CDR3 DNA is TGTGCCAGCTCACCACCGCAGGGGACGTTCTATGGCTACACCTTC. V is TRBV18 and J is TRBJ1-2; a possible D gene is TRBD1 (6 bases). The CDR3 runs to 15 residues. Trimming pared 0 bases from V and 4 bases from J, leaving 12 bases between. Per the germline V gene, CDR1 is KGHSH and CDR2 is LQKENI.